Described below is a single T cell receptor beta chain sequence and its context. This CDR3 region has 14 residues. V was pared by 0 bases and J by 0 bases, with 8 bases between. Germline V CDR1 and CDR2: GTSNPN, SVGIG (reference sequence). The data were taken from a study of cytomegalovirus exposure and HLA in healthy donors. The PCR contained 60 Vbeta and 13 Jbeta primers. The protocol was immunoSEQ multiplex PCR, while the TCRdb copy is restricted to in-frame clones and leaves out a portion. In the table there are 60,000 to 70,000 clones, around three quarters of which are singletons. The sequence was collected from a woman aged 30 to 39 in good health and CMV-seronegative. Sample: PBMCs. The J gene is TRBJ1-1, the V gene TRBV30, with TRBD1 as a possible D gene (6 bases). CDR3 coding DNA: TGTGCCTGGAGTGTAGGACAGTTGAACACTGAAGCTTTCTTT. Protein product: CAWSVGQLNTEAFF.